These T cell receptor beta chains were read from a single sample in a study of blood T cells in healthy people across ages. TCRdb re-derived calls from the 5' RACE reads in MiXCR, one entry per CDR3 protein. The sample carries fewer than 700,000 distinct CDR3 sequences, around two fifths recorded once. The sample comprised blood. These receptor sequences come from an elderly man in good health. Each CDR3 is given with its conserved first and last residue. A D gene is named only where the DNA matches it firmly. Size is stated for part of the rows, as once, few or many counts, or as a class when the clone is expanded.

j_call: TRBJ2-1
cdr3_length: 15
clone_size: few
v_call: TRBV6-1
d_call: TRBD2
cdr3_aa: CASSITSGRYNEQFF
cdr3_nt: TGTGCCAGCAGTATAACTAGCGGGCGGTACAATGAGCAGTTCTTC

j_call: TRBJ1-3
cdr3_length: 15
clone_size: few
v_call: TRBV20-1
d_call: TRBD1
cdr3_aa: CSAMGDRGRGDTIYF
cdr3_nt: TGCAGTGCTATGGGGGACAGGGGTCGTGGGGACACCATATATTTT

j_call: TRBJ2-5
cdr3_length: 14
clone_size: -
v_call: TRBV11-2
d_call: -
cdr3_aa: CASSFVGRGETQYF
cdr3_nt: TGTGCCAGCAGCTTTGTTGGTCGGGGAGAGACCCAGTACTTC

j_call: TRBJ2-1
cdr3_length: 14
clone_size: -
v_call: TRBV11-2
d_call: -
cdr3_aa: CASSLVVGSSEQFF
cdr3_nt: TGTGCCAGCAGCTTAGTTGTGGGGAGCAGTGAGCAGTTCTTC

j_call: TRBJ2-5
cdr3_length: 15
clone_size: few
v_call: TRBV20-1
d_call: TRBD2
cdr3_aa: CSARPLTSGLETQYF
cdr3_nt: TGCAGTGCCAGACCCCTGACTAGCGGGTTGGAGACCCAGTACTTC

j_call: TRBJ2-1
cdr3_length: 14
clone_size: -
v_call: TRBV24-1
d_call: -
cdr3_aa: CATSEGQPADEQFF
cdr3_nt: TGTGCCACCAGTGAAGGACAGCCGGCAGATGAGCAGTTCTTC

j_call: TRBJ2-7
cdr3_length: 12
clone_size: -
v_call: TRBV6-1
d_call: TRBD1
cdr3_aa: CAIGQGSYEQYF
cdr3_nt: TGTGCCATAGGACAGGGGTCCTACGAGCAGTACTTC

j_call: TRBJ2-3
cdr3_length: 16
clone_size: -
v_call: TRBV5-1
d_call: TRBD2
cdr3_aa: CASSLDRGGSTDTQYF
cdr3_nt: TGCGCCAGCAGCTTGGATCGGGGGGGTAGCACAGATACGCAGTATTTT

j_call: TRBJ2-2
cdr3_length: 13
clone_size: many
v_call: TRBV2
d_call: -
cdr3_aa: CASSPRGTGELFF
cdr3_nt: TGTGCCAGCAGTCCCAGGGGAACCGGGGAGCTGTTTTTT

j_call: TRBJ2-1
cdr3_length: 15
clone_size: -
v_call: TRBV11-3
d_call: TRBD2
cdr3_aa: CASSFGTSGSHEQFF
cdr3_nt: TGTGCCAGCAGCTTCGGGACTAGCGGGAGCCATGAGCAGTTCTTC

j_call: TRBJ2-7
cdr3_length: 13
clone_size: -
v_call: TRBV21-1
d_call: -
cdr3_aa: CASSLADSYEQYF
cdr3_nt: TGTGCCAGCAGCCTAGCGGACTCCTACGAGCAGTACTTC

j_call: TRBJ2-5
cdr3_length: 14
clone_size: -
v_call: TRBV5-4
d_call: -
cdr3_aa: CASRPDMGLETQYF
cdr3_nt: TGTGCCAGCAGGCCGGACATGGGGCTGGAGACCCAGTACTTC

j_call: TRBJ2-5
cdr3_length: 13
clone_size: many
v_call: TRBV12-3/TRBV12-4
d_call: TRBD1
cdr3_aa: CASSLTGAETQYF
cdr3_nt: TGTGCCAGCAGTTTGACAGGGGCGGAGACCCAGTACTTC

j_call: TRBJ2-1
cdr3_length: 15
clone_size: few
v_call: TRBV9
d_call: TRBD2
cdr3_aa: CASSISGGPGNEQFF
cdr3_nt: TGTGCCAGCAGCATCTCGGGGGGGCCTGGCAATGAGCAGTTCTTC

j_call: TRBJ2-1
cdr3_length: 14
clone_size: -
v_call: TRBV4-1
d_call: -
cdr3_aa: CASSQGAEYNEQFF
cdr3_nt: TGCGCCAGCAGCCAAGGAGCAGAATACAATGAGCAGTTCTTC

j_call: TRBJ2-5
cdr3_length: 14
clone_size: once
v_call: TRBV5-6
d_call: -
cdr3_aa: CASSVMGRQETQYF
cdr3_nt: TGTGCCAGCAGCGTGATGGGGCGGCAAGAGACCCAGTACTTC

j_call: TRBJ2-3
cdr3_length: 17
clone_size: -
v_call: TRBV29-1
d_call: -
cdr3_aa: CSALTSDGESPTDTQYF
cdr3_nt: TGCAGCGCCCTAACTTCGGACGGGGAATCTCCTACAGATACGCAGTATTTT

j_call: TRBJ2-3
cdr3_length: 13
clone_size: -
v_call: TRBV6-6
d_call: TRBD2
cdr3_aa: CASRRGGEDTQYF
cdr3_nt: TGTGCCAGCAGACGTGGGGGGGAAGATACGCAGTATTTT

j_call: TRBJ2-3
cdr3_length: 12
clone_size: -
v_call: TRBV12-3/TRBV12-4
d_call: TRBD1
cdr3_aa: CASSTGQATKYF
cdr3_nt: TGTGCCAGCAGCACTGGACAGGCCACCAAGTATTTT

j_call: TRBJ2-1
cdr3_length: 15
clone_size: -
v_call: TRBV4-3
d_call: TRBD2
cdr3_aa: CASSQDLAGYNKQFF
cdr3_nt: TGCGCCAGCAGCCAAGATCTAGCGGGCTACAATAAGCAGTTCTTC

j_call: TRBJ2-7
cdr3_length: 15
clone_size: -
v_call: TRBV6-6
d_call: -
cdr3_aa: CASKLGLEGSYEQYF
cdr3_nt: TGTGCCAGCAAACTGGGTCTCGAGGGCTCCTACGAGCAGTACTTC

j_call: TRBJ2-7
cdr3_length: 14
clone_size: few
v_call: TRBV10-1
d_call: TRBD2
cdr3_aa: CAGSESASGFEQYF
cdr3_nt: TGCGCCGGCAGTGAGTCGGCTAGCGGGTTTGAGCAGTACTTC

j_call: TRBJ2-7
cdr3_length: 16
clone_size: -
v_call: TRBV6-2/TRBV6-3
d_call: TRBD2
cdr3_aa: CASSPGTSGGAYEQYF
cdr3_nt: TGTGCCAGCAGTCCCGGGACTAGCGGGGGGGCGTACGAGCAGTACTTC

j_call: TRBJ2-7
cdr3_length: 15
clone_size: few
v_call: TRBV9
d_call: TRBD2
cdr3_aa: CASSALAGEAYEQYF
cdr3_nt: TGTGCCAGCAGCGCCCTAGCGGGAGAAGCATACGAGCAGTACTTC

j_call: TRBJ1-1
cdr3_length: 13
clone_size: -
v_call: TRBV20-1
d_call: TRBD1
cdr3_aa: CSARPGGRTEAFF
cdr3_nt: TGCAGTGCAAGACCAGGGGGACGGACTGAAGCTTTCTTT

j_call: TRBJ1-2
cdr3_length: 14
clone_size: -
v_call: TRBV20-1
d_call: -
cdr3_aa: CSAKARGRGYGYTF
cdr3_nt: TGCAGTGCCAAGGCGCGGGGGCGAGGCTATGGCTACACCTTC

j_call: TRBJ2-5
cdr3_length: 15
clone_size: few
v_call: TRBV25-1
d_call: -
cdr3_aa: CASSEFGGYQETQYF
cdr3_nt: TGTGCCAGCAGTGAATTTGGGGGGTACCAAGAGACCCAGTACTTC

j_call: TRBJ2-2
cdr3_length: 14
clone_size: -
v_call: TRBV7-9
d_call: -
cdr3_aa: CASRQGISTGELFF
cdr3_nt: TGTGCCAGCAGGCAGGGGATCTCTACCGGGGAGCTGTTTTTT

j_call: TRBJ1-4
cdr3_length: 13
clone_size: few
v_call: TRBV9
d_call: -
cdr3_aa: CASSLDPGKKLFF
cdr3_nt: TGTGCCAGCAGTCTTGATCCGGGGAAAAAACTGTTTTTT